The 16 T cell receptor beta chains in this list originate from one sample, sequenced in a study of cytomegalovirus exposure and HLA in healthy donors. Sequenced by immunoSEQ multiplex PCR; TCRdb stores in-frame clones only, minus some. The data contain 100,000 or so clones, roughly 89% of them seen just once; the ten biggest clones take up under 4.5%. Sequenced input: PBMCs. These receptors were collected from a woman in her thirties in good health and CMV-seronegative.

This clone occurred once. The gene calls are TRBV5-6 and TRBJ2-5; no clear D gene. CDR1 and CDR2 (germline): SGHDT, YYEEEE. V was cut by 4 bases and J by 3 bases, with 10 bases left in between. The CDR3 covers 13 residues. CDR3 DNA: TGTGCCAGCAGCCTAGATATCAAAGAGACCCAGTACTTC. This encodes CASSLDIKETQYF.

The rearrangement uses TRBV7-6 and TRBJ2-7; TRBD1 is a possible D gene (6 bases). Germline values: CDR1 SGHVS, CDR2 FNYEAQ. This CDR3 comprises 15 residues. V was clipped by 5 bases and J by 0 bases, with 14 bases between them. Written as DNA, the CDR3 is TGTGCCAGCAGCGTCTTCCTACAGGGCTCCTACGAGCAGTACTTC. It yields the protein CASSVFLQGSYEQYF.

The chain joins TRBV5-1 to TRBJ2-5; D gene uncertain. Germline lookup yields CDR1 SGHRS and CDR2 YFSETQ. The CDR3 has 14 amino acids. V was pared by 2 bases and J by 0 bases, with 8 bases between. The CDR3 is CASSFVPDQETQYF. DNA of the CDR3: TGCGCCAGCAGCTTCGTTCCGGACCAAGAGACCCAGTACTTC.

The rearrangement joins TRBV5-3 to TRBJ1-5, with 8 bases that match TRBD1. TRBV5-3 belongs to the ORF category, with a function that is uncertain. The CDR3 is made up of 15 amino acids. J lost 1 base, V lost 6 bases, and 6 bases had no gene match. The CDR3 sequence is CARTQGAESNQPQHF. CDR3 bases: TGTGCCAGAACGCAGGGGGCGGAAAGCAATCAGCCCCAGCATTTT.

The CDR3 here is CATPAGSYNEQFF. CDR3 DNA: TGTGCCACTCCGGCGGGGTCCTACAATGAGCAGTTCTTC. This sequence joins TRBV19 and TRBJ2-1; possibly TRBD2 for D (6 bases). The ends were cut back, 10 bases at V and 1 base at J, with 11 bases in the middle. CDR3 size: 13 residues. The germline V gene encodes CDR1 LNHDA and CDR2 SQIVND (reference sequence).

The chain recombines TRBV7-2 with TRBJ2-3; D perhaps matches TRBD2 (5 bases). The V and J ends lost 5 bases and 5 bases respectively, with 14 bases between them. There are 14 residues in the CDR3. CDR1 and CDR2 from the germline V gene are SGHTA and FQGNSA. CDR3 sequence reads: CASSQLDLVDTQYF. The CDR3 region has the DNA TGTGCCAGCAGCCAACTAGATTTGGTAGATACGCAGTATTTT.

The table lists this clone with a few counts. J is TRBJ2-7 and V is TRBV12-5, with D perhaps TRBD2 (7 bases). The CDR3 has 11 amino acids. Trimming took off 10 bases at V and 5 bases at J, with 12 bases between the two ends. CDR1 is LGHNT and CDR2 is FRNRAP in the germline V gene. The CDR3 sequence: CATGEGHEQYF. As DNA, the CDR3 is TGTGCTACAGGGGAGGGCCACGAGCAGTACTTC.

The rearrangement uses TRBV27 and TRBJ2-1; 7 bases fit TRBD2. V gave up 1 base and J gave up 9 bases; unmatched junction bases: 18. Germline lookup yields CDR1 MNHEY and CDR2 SMNVEV (reference sequence). This CDR3 region has 18 residues. CDR3 region: CASSLFWGEGLKWGEQFF. Written as DNA, the CDR3 is TGTGCCAGCAGTTTATTTTGGGGGGAGGGCCTAAAATGGGGTGAGCAGTTCTTC.

This chain uses TRBV18 with TRBJ2-2, with D unresolved. The CDR3 length is 17 residues. V was shortened by 3 bases and J by 2 bases, with 16 bases between the two germline ends. CDR1 KGHSH and CDR2 LQKENI come from the germline V gene. In DNA form, the CDR3 reads TGTGCCAGCTCACCTCTTTCCAGAGGCATTAACACCGGGGAGCTGTTTTTT. It encodes CASSPLSRGINTGELFF.

The chain employs TRBV6-6 and TRBJ1-6, with a possible D match to TRBD1 (5 bases). The CDR3 sequence is 13 residues long. The V end was cut by 10 bases, the J end by 9 bases, with 16 bases between. The germline V gene encodes CDR1 MNHNY and CDR2 SVGAGI (reference sequence). CDR3 nucleotide sequence: TGTGCCACCCTGTCAGCCGGGGGTTCACCCCTCCACTTT. Translating gives CATLSAGGSPLHF.

V and J are TRBV27 and TRBJ1-1; D is ambiguous. Per the germline V gene, CDR1 is MNHEY and CDR2 is SMNVEV (reference sequence). The V end lost 3 bases, the J end lost 3 bases, and 8 bases lay between the germline ends. This CDR3 has 13 residues. The CDR3 loop is CASSFFGDTEAFF. CDR3 in DNA: TGTGCCAGCAGTTTCTTCGGGGACACTGAAGCTTTCTTT.

The rearrangement joins TRBV28 to TRBJ1-2, with 9 bases lining up with TRBD1. The CDR3 length is 14 residues. V shed 6 bases, J shed 8 bases, and the junction held 10 bases outside the gene matches. The germline gives CDR1 MDHEN, CDR2 SYDVKM. The CDR3 here is CASSTGQGKYGYTF. CDR3 DNA sequence: TGTGCCAGCAGCACGGGACAGGGCAAGTACGGCTACACCTTC.

The CDR3 DNA is TGCAGCGTGGGACAGGGGGGGAGCCAGCCCCAGCATTTT. Translation: CSVGQGGSQPQHF. The chain is built from TRBV29-1 and TRBJ1-5, with TRBD1 matching over 11 bases. V gave up 6 bases and J gave up 7 bases; unmatched junction bases: 5. There are 13 residues in the CDR3. Germline V lookup: CDR1 SQVTM, CDR2 ANQGSEA.

The chain links TRBV18 to TRBJ2-1; 14 bases map to TRBD2. This CDR3 comprises 17 residues. Germline V CDR1 and CDR2: KGHSH, LQKENI. The J segment lost 3 bases and the V segment lost 6 bases, leaving 7 bases of the junction unmatched. CDR3 nucleotides: TGTGCCAGCTCCCCCAGGGGACTAGCGGGGGTCTACAATGAGCAGTTCTTC. It codes for CASSPRGLAGVYNEQFF. Complete variable domain (other parts from reference TRBV18 and TRBJ2-1): NAGVMQNPRHLVRRRGQEARLRCSPMKGHSHVYWYRQLPEEGLKFMVYLQKENIIDESGMPKERFSAEFPKEGPSILRIQQVVRGDSAAYFCASSPRGLAGVYNEQFFGPGTRLTVL.

The V call is TRBV7-9, the J call TRBJ2-7; D is unclear. The V gene lost 1 base and the J gene lost 0 bases, with 7 bases spanning the gap. Germline loops: CDR1 SEHNR, CDR2 FQNEAQ (reference sequence). This CDR3 spans 14 amino acids. The CDR3 nucleotides are TGTGCCAGCAGCTTAGTGGCCACCTCCTACGAGCAGTACTTC. It specifies CASSLVATSYEQYF. Drawing the rest from reference TRBV7-9 and TRBJ2-7, the complete variable domain is DTGVSQNPRHKITKRGQNVTFRCDPISEHNRLYWYRQTLGQGPEFLTYFQNEAQLEKSRLLSDRFSAERPKGSFSTLEIQRTEQGDSAMYLCASSLVATSYEQYFGPGTRLTVT.

V is TRBV7-6 and J is TRBJ2-7; 9 nucleotides agree with TRBD2. CDR3 length equals 14 residues. The junction had 5 bases not matched to a gene; V was cut back by 7 bases and J by 1 base. The germline V gene has CDR1 SGHVS and CDR2 FNYEAQ. CDR3: CASTQAGGSYEQYF. CDR3 sequence (DNA): TGTGCCAGCACCCAAGCGGGGGGTTCCTACGAGCAGTACTTC. Full variable domain (missing parts from reference TRBV7-6 and TRBJ2-7): GAGVSQSPRYKVTKRGQDVALRCDPISGHVSLYWYRQALGQGPEFLTYFNYEAQQDKSGLPNDRFSAERPEGSISTLTIQRTEQRDSAMYRCASTQAGGSYEQYFGPGTRLTVT.